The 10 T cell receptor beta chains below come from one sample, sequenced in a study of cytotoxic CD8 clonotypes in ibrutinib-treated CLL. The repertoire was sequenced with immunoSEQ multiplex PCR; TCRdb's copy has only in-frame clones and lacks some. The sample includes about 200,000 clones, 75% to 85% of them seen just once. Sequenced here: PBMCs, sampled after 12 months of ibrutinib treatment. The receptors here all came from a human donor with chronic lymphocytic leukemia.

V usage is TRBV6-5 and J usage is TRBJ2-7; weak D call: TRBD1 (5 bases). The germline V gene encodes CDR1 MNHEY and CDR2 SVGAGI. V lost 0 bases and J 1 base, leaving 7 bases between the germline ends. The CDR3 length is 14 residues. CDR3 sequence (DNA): TGTGCCAGCAGTTACTCTCCAGGGTCCTACGAGCAGTACTTC. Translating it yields CASSYSPGSYEQYF.

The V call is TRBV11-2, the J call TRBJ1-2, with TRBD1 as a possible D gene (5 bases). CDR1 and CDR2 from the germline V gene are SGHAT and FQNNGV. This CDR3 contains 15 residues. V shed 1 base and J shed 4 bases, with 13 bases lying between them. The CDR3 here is CASSLGPGLGYGYTF. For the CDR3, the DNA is TGTGCCAGCAGCTTAGGTCCGGGGCTTGGCTATGGCTACACCTTC.

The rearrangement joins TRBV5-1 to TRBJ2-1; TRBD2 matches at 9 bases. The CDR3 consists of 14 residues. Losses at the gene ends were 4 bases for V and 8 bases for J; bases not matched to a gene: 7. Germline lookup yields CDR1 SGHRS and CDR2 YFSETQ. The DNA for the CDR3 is TGCGCCAGCAGCCCCCGGGCGGGAGGGTATGAGCAGTTCTTC. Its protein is CASSPRAGGYEQFF.

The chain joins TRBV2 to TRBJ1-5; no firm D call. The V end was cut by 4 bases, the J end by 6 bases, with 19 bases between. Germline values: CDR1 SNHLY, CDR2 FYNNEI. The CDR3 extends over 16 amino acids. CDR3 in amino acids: CASSGGPPRPAQPQHF. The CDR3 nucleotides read TGTGCCAGCAGTGGCGGGCCCCCCAGACCAGCTCAGCCCCAGCATTTT.

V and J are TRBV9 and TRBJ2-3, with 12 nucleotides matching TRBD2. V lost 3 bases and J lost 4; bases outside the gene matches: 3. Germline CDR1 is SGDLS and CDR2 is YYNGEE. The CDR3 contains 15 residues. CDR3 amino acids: CASSARLAGADTQYF. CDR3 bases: TGTGCCAGCAGCGCTCGACTAGCGGGGGCAGATACGCAGTATTTT.

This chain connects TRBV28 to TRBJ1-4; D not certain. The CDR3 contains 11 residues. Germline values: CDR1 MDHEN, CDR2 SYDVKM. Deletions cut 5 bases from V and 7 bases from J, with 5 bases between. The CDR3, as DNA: TGTGCCAGCAGTCGTGTTGAAAAACTGTTTTTT. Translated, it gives CASSRVEKLFF.

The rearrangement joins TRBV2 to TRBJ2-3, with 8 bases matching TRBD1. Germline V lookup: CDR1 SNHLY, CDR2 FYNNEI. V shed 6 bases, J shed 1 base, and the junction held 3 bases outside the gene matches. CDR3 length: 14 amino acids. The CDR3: CASRLQGGTDTQYF. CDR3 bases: TGTGCCAGCAGACTACAGGGGGGCACAGATACGCAGTATTTT.

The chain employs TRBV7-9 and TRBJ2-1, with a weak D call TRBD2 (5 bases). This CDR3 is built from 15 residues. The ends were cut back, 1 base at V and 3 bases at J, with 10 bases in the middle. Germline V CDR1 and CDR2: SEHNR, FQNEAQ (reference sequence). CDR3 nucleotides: TGTGCCAGCAGCTTAGGCCGAAGCGGCTACAATGAGCAGTTCTTC. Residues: CASSLGRSGYNEQFF.

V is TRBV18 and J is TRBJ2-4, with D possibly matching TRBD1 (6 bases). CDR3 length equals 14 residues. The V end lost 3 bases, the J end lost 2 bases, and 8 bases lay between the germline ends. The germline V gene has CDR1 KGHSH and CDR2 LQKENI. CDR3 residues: CASSPRGTKNIQYF. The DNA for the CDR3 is TGTGCCAGCTCACCCAGGGGAACCAAAAACATTCAGTACTTC.

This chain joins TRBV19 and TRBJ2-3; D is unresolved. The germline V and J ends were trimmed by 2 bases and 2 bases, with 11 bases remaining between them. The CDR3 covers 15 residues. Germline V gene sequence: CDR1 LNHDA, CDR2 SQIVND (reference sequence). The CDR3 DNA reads TGTGCCAGTAGTATAACCCACGGAGACACAGATACGCAGTATTTT. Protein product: CASSITHGDTDTQYF. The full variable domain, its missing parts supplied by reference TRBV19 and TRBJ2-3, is DGGITQSPKYLFRKEGQNVTLSCEQNLNHDAMYWYRQDPGQGLRLIYYSQIVNDFQKGDIAEGYSVSREKKESFPLTVTSAQKNPTAFYLCASSITHGDTDTQYFGPGTRLTVL.